This entry concerns a single TCR beta chain. Its cognate antigen has yet to be identified. No much larger clone is present one base from it, and per-base qualities are unavailable. This sample is part of a study of blood T cell repertoires in COVID-19 (TCRdb year 2020). Context from the whole study: Samples covering the acute and convalescent phases of COVID-19 were provided by collaborators in the United States, Italy and Spain. The material from the prospective study consisted of cDNA or gDNA derived from T cells, B-cell-depleted T cells, or PBMCs. Deeply sampled blood TCRbeta repertoires from subjects exposed to, actively infected with, or recovered from COVID-19 were included in the dataset. The repertoires were released in a freely available public database intended as a resource for research on the immune response to SARS-CoV-2. Samples were obtained from the ongoing ImmuneRACE study (first 160 participants) and from 1,254 subjects provided by 6 global collaborators. A de-identified subject ID, COVID-19 status, age in years and sex were almost always included in the sample metadata. Where available, HLA class I and class II types were taken from metadata supplied by the sample provider and were not determined by assay-based typing.

General conclusions and limits of the study: The quantity of clinical and demographic metadata differed by source and by participant and was supplied without curation.

TCRbeta CDR3 regions were amplified from genomic DNA using the immunoSEQ Assay, a bias-controlled multiplex PCR. The published analysis was carried out like this. The number of nucleated cells in each sample was estimated from the amplification of reference gene primers within the assay. Sequence reads were collapsed and filtered to measure the absolute abundance of every unique TCRbeta CDR3 rearrangement. For each sample, productive Simpson clonality was calculated by taking the square root of Simpson's diversity index across productive rearrangements. The source is immuneACCESS, and TCRdb retained only in-frame sequences with V and J called. Part of the clones is not carried over; for the studies checked, unresolved V genes explain less than half of this, and the remainder is unexplained. V and J calls and clone size are copied from that table; D and trimming were computed from the DNA. In all, the sample holds 120,000 or so clones, and 84% of those were seen once. Approximately 12% of the sample goes to the ten largest clones.

The germline V gene (reference sequence) sets CDR1 to SGHNT and CDR2 to YYREEE. V is clipped by 4 bases and J by 6 bases, and the sequence between their germline boundaries is 10 bases long. From its cysteine to its phenylalanine, the CDR3 spans 13 amino acids. The sequence is cut down to CDR3 DNA, 39 bases in frame from base 1. Samples from volunteer blood donors who had recovered from COVID-19 were contributed by a second Seattle source. The collaborating institutions used their own protocols to collect whole blood in K2EDTA tubes. For TCRbeta analysis, collaborators shipped samples in one of three forms: frozen whole blood, isolated PBMCs, or DNA extracted from either of those sample types.

The chain links TRBV5-4 with TRBJ2-2; the D gene is perhaps TRBD2, on 5 matching bases. Sequencing input: peripheral blood. This TCR was recovered from a young woman who had recovered from COVID-19. The bases read TGTGCCAGCAGCATCACTAGGGCCGGGGAGCTGTTTTTT. This gives the protein CASSITRAGELFF.